This T cell receptor (beta chain) was captured by sequencing in a study of T cell responses to AZD1222 COVID-19 vaccine (dated by TCRdb to the early 2020s). Background for the entire study: TCR sequencing was performed for about 250 trial participants, of whom roughly 200 were given two doses of AZD1222 and some 25 were given two doses of MenACWY control vaccine. Trial participants were enrolled into age subgroups of 18-55, 56-69 and 70-plus years, which contained about 150, 27 and 61 TCR-sequenced participants, respectively. Overall study results and their limits: Conclusions about previously exposed vaccinees are limited because only five or six AZD1222 recipients were SARS-CoV-2 seropositive at baseline. No day 14 peak-response samples were available, so repertoires were characterized only after the peak T cell response. Nearly half of unique spike-specific TCRs reportedly recognized epitopes outside regions mutated in the B.1.351 and B.1.1.7 variants. In the small 56-69-year group, the increase in depth fell short of significance, most likely because of low power. Spike-specific TCR breadth and depth rose significantly after two AZD1222 doses compared with day 0 and with MenACWY recipients. Participants were mostly white British and included more females than males, and it was suggested by the authors that clonal diversity may have been underestimated. The vaccine-associated CD4 TCRs covered the entire spike protein, and the dominant responses fell in regions 160-218 and 743-854.

The CDR3 regions of human TCRbeta chains were analyzed by immunosequencing. The paper's data handling went like this. TCRs in the repertoires were compared against a reference library of SARS-CoV-2-specific TCRs that had been generated with the MIRA antigen-specificity platform. Breadth was defined as the fraction of unique TCRs that were SARS-CoV-2-associated. Depth was defined as the fraction of total T cells that were SARS-CoV-2-associated. Using the MIRA data, every spike-specific TCR was mapped to the spike region that the TCR reacted to and assigned to either a CD4 or a CD8 class. Log10-transformed breadth and depth values were compared by one-way ANOVA with Sidak's multiple comparisons tests. Here the immuneACCESS table is served through TCRdb, limited to in-frame sequences with V and J called. Missing clones are a known gap in these copies; in checked studies unresolved V genes cover under half, and the rest lacks a known reason. V, J and clone size reflect that table, while D and trimming were determined from the DNA. Within this sample are roughly 93,000 clones, with roughly 90% of them counted one time only. Of the sample, about 2.8% is held by the ten largest clones.

Looking up the germline V gene yields CDR1 MNHEY and CDR2 SVGEGT. Trimming removed 0 bases from V and 2 bases from J; the gene matches leave 6 bases unexplained. The CDR3 runs 17 amino acids, cysteine and phenylalanine included. The CDR3 DNA has 51 bases and is translated from base 1. Notes on this clone: Its recognized antigen is unknown. Base qualities are not at hand, and no much larger clone is one base apart.

The sample's time point label is to be understood as: baseline before first vaccination. The treatment or condition label of this sample denotes: meningococcal conjugate vaccine given as trial control. Vaccinee samples came from UK trials COV001 and COV002, including a single-blind randomized controlled phase 2/3 trial of AZD1222 (ChAdOx1 nCoV-19) in healthy adults. For TCRbeta chain sequencing, PBMC samples from trial participants were taken at day 0 and at day 28 after the second dose. The chain joins TRBV6-2 or TRBV6-3 to TRBJ1-3; 8 junctional bases match TRBD1. The source was peripheral blood, collected on day 0 of MenACWY control vaccination. The sequence came from an adult in good health. The CDR3 loop reads CASSYSRQGSAGNTIYF. Read as DNA, the sequence is TGTGCCAGCAGTTACTCTCGACAGGGGTCGGCTGGAAACACCATATATTTT.